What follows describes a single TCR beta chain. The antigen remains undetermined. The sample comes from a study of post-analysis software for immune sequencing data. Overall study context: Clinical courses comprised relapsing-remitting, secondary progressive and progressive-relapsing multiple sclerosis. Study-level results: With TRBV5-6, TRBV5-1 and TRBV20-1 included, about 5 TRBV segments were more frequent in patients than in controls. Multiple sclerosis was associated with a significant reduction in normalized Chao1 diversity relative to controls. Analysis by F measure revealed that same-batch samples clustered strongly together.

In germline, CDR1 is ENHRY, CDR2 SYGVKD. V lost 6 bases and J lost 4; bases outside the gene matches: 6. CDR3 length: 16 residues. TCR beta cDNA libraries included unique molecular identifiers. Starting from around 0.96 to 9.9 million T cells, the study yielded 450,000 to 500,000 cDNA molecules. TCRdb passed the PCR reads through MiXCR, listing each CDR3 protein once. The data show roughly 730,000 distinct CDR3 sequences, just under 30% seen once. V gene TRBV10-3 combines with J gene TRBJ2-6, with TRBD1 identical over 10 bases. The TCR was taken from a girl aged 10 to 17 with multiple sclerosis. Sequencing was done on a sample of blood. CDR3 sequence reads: CAIRPGQGSGANVLTF. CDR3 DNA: TGTGCCATCAGGCCGGGACAGGGGTCCGGGGCCAACGTCCTGACTTTC.